The 24 T cell receptor beta chains presented below share a single source sample, sequenced in a study of cytomegalovirus exposure and HLA in healthy donors. The PCR used 60 Vbeta and 13 Jbeta primers. Sequenced by immunoSEQ multiplex PCR; TCRdb stores in-frame clones only, minus some. The data show about 160,000 clones, about four fifths seen once. Material: PBMCs. The source is a man between 45 and 60 years old in good health and CMV-seropositive.

The genes are TRBV4-2 and TRBJ1-2; 8 bases match TRBD1. The CDR3 covers 14 residues. The junction had 4 bases not matched to a gene; V was cut back by 1 base and J by 6 bases. Germline loops: CDR1 LGHNA, CDR2 YNFKEQ. The CDR3 protein is CASSQVQGVDGYTF. The CDR3 bases are TGTGCCAGCAGCCAAGTACAGGGGGTTGATGGCTACACCTTC.

This chain uses TRBV10-3 with TRBJ2-1; 9 bases map to TRBD2. Germline CDR1 is ENHRY and CDR2 is SYGVKD. J lost 5 bases, V lost 6 bases, and 11 bases had no gene match. This CDR3 spans 16 amino acids. Written as DNA, the CDR3 is TGTGCCATCAGGGGGATAGCGGGAGACTCTGACAATGAGCAGTTCTTC. It encodes CAIRGIAGDSDNEQFF.

Notes on this clone: One junction end disagrees with the germline gene, perhaps due to a read error. In the same sample, other DNA sequences code for this CDR3. This chain uses TRBV5-4 with TRBJ1-6, with 7 positions matching TRBD1. CDR3 length equals 14 residues. Germline lookup yields CDR1 SGHNT and CDR2 YYREEE (reference sequence). The CDR3 DNA sequence: TGTGCCAGTAGCTTGGACAGGAGTAATTCACCCCTCCACTTT. It yields the protein CASSLDRSNSPLHF.

The chain carries TRBV28 and TRBJ2-2; perhaps TRBD1 as D (5 bases). V shed 3 bases and J shed 1 base, with 6 bases lying between them. CDR1 MDHEN and CDR2 SYDVKM come from the germline V gene. This CDR3 comprises 14 residues. CDR3 DNA: TGTGCCAGCAGTTTGACAGAGAACACCGGGGAGCTGTTTTTT. This gives the protein CASSLTENTGELFF.

A few counts support this clone. The chain couples TRBV6-1 to TRBJ1-5, with a weak D call TRBD1 (5 bases). Germline loops: CDR1 MNHNS, CDR2 SASEGT. V was clipped by 6 bases and J by 4 bases, with 10 bases between them. This CDR3 has 13 residues. CDR3 protein: CASRASGNQPQHF. The DNA for the CDR3 is TGTGCCAGCAGAGCCTCAGGGAATCAGCCCCAGCATTTT.

A remark on this clone: The same CDR3 is also encoded by other DNA sequences in this sample. V and J are TRBV7-6 and TRBJ1-4; 7 bases align to TRBD1. With V trimmed by 3 bases and J by 0 bases, 1 base remained unmatched. This CDR3 is built from 15 residues. Germline lookup yields CDR1 SGHVS and CDR2 FNYEAQ. The CDR3 reads CASSLGTATNEKLFF. CDR3 coding DNA: TGTGCCAGCAGCTTGGGGACAGCAACTAATGAAAAACTGTTTTTT.

The rearrangement links TRBV28 to TRBJ2-3, with 11 bases lining up with TRBD1. This CDR3 comprises 15 residues. Germline loops: CDR1 MDHEN, CDR2 SYDVKM. J lost 5 bases, V lost 6 bases, and 7 bases had no gene match. CDR3 sequence reads: CASRPGQGGGDTQYF. CDR3 sequence (DNA): TGTGCCAGCAGACCGGGACAGGGGGGAGGAGATACGCAGTATTTT.

The chain carries TRBV7-9 and TRBJ1-2, with D possibly TRBD1 on 5 matching bases. V was clipped by 5 bases and J by 4 bases, with 8 bases between them. The germline CDR1 and CDR2 sequences are SEHNR and FQNEAQ (reference sequence). The CDR3 covers 12 residues. DNA of the CDR3: TGTGCCAGCAGCGAGACAGTCTATGGCTACACCTTC. Translating gives CASSETVYGYTF.

In regard to this clone: An end of the junction does not agree with germline; a read error may underlie this. CDR3 region: CASSYSGSPTDTQYF. Here the CDR3 DNA reads TGTGCTAGCAGCTACAGCGGGTCCCCCACAGATACGCAGTATTTT. The rearrangement uses TRBV7-7 and TRBJ2-3; weak D call: TRBD2 (6 bases). The CDR3 is 15 amino acids. Looked up from germline, CDR1 is SSHAT and CDR2 is FNYEAQ (reference sequence).

The chain joins TRBV21-1 to TRBJ2-3; the D call in the table, TRBD2, was not verified against the DNA. TRBV21-1 counts as a pseudogene. This CDR3 has 19 amino acids. CDR3 protein: CASSRDARPGLAGADTQYF. The CDR3 coding sequence is TGTGCCAGCAGCCGGGACGCAAGACCGGGACTAGCGGGAGCTGATACGCAGTATTTT.

The rearrangement links TRBV7-2 to TRBJ1-4, with D maybe TRBD1 (6 bases). Germline V gene lookup returns CDR1 SGHTA and CDR2 FQGNSA. Trimming removed 2 bases at V and 5 bases at J, with 9 bases between. The CDR3 runs 14 residues. CDR3 loop: CASSLSGANEKLFF. CDR3 bases: TGTGCCAGCAGCTTATCAGGGGCGAATGAAAAACTGTTTTTT.

The chain employs TRBV13 and TRBJ1-2; 7 bases line up with TRBD1. This CDR3 region has 13 residues. After removal of 7 bases from V and 4 bases from J, the junction contained 6 bases not matched to a gene. Germline-derived CDR1 and CDR2 are PRHDT and FYEKMQ (reference sequence). CDR3 region: CASNRGLSYGYTF. The CDR3 nucleotides are TGTGCCAGCAACAGGGGACTGAGCTATGGCTACACCTTC.

This clone was counted between two and nine times. The V call is TRBV28, the J call TRBJ2-7; D is uncertain. The CDR3 is 16 amino acids. Germline V gene lookup returns CDR1 MDHEN and CDR2 SYDVKM. The V gene lost 2 bases and the J gene lost 6 bases, with 20 bases spanning the gap. The CDR3 sequence is CASSLPPADPSLEQYF. The CDR3 nucleotides read TGTGCCAGCAGTTTACCACCCGCGGATCCCTCCCTCGAGCAGTACTTC.

The CDR3 DNA reads as TGTGCCAGCAGCAAAATAGCGGGGGGGGCCGATACGCAGTATTTT. Encoded protein: CASSKIAGGADTQYF. This chain links TRBV6-5 with TRBJ2-3; TRBD2 matches at 11 bases. The length of the CDR3 is 15 residues. Germline assignment: CDR1 MNHEY and CDR2 SVGAGI. The junction had 8 bases not matched to a gene; V was cut back by 6 bases and J by 6 bases.

The chain has TRBV27 and TRBJ2-7, with 12 nucleotides matching TRBD1. The V and J ends lost 5 bases and 4 bases, in that order; junction bases with no gene match: 18. There are 19 residues in the CDR3. The germline CDR1 and CDR2 sequences are MNHEY and SMNVEV (reference sequence). The CDR3 loop is CASSTGTGGEPAPPYEQYF. CDR3 sequence (DNA): TGTGCCAGCAGTACCGGGACAGGGGGCGAACCAGCGCCCCCTTACGAGCAGTACTTC.

This clone was detected a few times. The chain carries TRBV5-4 and TRBJ2-2; TRBD2 agrees at 7 bases. There are 15 residues in the CDR3. V lost 2 bases, J lost 5 bases, and 6 bases stayed unmatched. Germline V gives CDR1 SGHNT, CDR2 YYREEE (reference sequence). CDR3 amino acids: CASSFTSDGTGELFF. CDR3 sequence (DNA): TGTGCCAGCAGCTTTACTAGCGATGGGACCGGGGAGCTGTTTTTT.

The V and J genes are TRBV7-2 and TRBJ1-2; tentatively, D is TRBD1 (5 bases). The CDR3 has 13 residues. The V gene's germline CDR1 is SGHTA and CDR2 FQGNSA. The V end was cut by 7 bases, the J end by 7 bases, with 16 bases between. This CDR3 is CASTPGRGGGYTF. The CDR3 region has the DNA TGTGCCAGCACCCCGGGTCGGGGGGGTGGCTACACCTTC.

The V and J genes are TRBV19 and TRBJ2-5; 12 bases match TRBD2. The germline CDR1 and CDR2 sequences are LNHDA and SQIVND (reference sequence). The CDR3 length is 15 residues. The junction had 3 bases not matched to a gene; V was cut back by 4 bases and J by 3 bases. CDR3 region: CASSKRLAGEETQYF. The DNA of the CDR3 is TGTGCCAGTAGTAAGAGACTAGCGGGGGAAGAGACCCAGTACTTC.

V is TRBV28 and J is TRBJ2-7, with 9 positions matching TRBD2. This CDR3 contains 15 residues. The trim removed 6 bases at V and 9 bases at J, leaving 15 bases unmatched. CDR1 and CDR2 from the germline V gene are MDHEN and SYDVKM. The CDR3 here is CASRFSGSTHLGQYF. The CDR3, as DNA: TGTGCCAGCAGGTTTAGCGGGAGTACCCACCTTGGGCAGTACTTC.

The chain is built from TRBV7-2 and TRBJ2-3; D is perhaps TRBD2 (5 bases). The CDR3 length is 16 residues. Deletions cut 2 bases from V and 0 bases from J, with 12 bases between. Per the germline V gene, CDR1 is SGHTA and CDR2 is FQGNSA. This CDR3 is CASSLNLAHSTDTQYF. In DNA, the CDR3 is TGTGCCAGCAGCTTAAATCTAGCTCATAGCACAGATACGCAGTATTTT. Looking up the rest from reference TRBV7-2 and TRBJ2-3 gives the full variable domain: GAGVSQSPSNKVTEKGKDVELRCDPISGHTALYWYRQSLGQGLEFLIYFQGNSAPDKSGLPSDRFSAERTGGSVSTLTIQRTQQEDSAVYLCASSLNLAHSTDTQYFGPGTRLTVL.

The chain links TRBV5-1 to TRBJ2-5, with D tentatively TRBD1 (6 bases). CDR1 and CDR2 from the germline V gene are SGHRS and YFSETQ. The CDR3 loop spans 14 amino acids. The V gene lost 0 bases and the J gene lost 5 bases, with 11 bases spanning the gap. CDR3: CASSLGQGRETQYF. In DNA form, the CDR3 reads TGCGCCAGCAGCTTGGGGCAGGGGCGCGAGACCCAGTACTTC.

This chain links TRBV4-3 with TRBJ1-5, with TRBD1 as a possible D gene (5 bases). The CDR3 is made up of 15 amino acids. Germline CDR1 LGHNA, CDR2 YSLEER. Trimming took 0 bases from V and 7 from J, leaving 13 bases between them. Written as DNA, the CDR3 is TGCGCCAGCAGCCAAGATAGGGCTGGGGCCCAGCCCCAGCATTTT. It codes for CASSQDRAGAQPQHF.

The chain carries TRBV6-5 and TRBJ2-5; 8 bases are a match to TRBD2. J lost 5 bases, V lost 6 bases, and 5 bases had no gene match. CDR1 and CDR2 from the germline V gene are MNHEY and SVGAGI. The CDR3 consists of 13 residues. CDR3 in amino acids: CASRTSGGETQYF. The CDR3 coding sequence is TGTGCCAGCAGGACGTCGGGAGGGGAGACCCAGTACTTC.

This clone was detected only once. The J gene is TRBJ2-7, the V gene TRBV9; 7 bases fit TRBD2. Germline V gene data show CDR1 as SGDLS and CDR2 as YYNGEE. The CDR3 loop spans 16 amino acids. Losses at the gene ends were 0 bases for V and 0 bases for J; bases not matched to a gene: 6. In DNA form, the CDR3 reads TGTGCCAGCAGCGTAGATGGGCGGGGGAGCTCCTACGAGCAGTACTTC. It is translated as CASSVDGRGSSYEQYF.